Shown below are 3 T cell receptor beta chains from a single sample sequenced in a study of CD4 and CD8 cells across lung adenocarcinoma regions. TCRdb re-analysed the PCR reads in MiXCR, keeping a single row per CDR3 protein. This table has roughly 20,000 distinct CDR3 sequences, less than 65% appearing once. Specimen: CD8+ T cells from the center of a lung tumor. Receptors were obtained from a female donor with lung adenocarcinoma. The CD4 and CD8 labels of this study may be unreliable.

The genes are TRBV6-1 and TRBJ2-5; TRBD1 aligns across 7 bases. This CDR3 comprises 15 residues. Germline V CDR1 and CDR2: MNHNS, SASEGT. V shed 4 bases, J shed 2 bases, and the junction held 7 bases outside the gene matches. This chain's CDR3 is CASSGQGTQQETQYF. CDR3 nucleotides: TGTGCCAGCAGTGGACAGGGCACCCAACAAGAGACCCAGTACTTC.

Note on this clonotype: Germline is not matched at one junction end, which may reflect a read error. J is TRBJ2-6 and V is TRBV27; 9 nucleotides align to TRBD2. This CDR3 region has 14 residues. The germline V gene has CDR1 MNHEY and CDR2 SMNVEV (reference sequence). The CDR3 nucleotides read TGTGCGGGCGGGGGGGGTCGGGGCCAAGAGACCCAGTATTTC. Translated: CAGGGGRGQETQYF.

V gene TRBV6-1 combines with J gene TRBJ2-2; no firm D call. This CDR3 is built from 15 residues. Germline CDR1 and CDR2: MNHNS and SASEGT. Trimming removed 5 bases at V and 16 bases at J, with 26 bases between. As DNA, the CDR3 is TGTGCCAGCAGTAGCGCTAGAATAAACACCGGTAAGCAGTTTTTT. Translating it yields CASSSARINTGKQFF.